This is a list of T cell receptor beta chains from one sample in a study of shared clonotypes between healthy human individuals. Data came from immunoSEQ multiplex PCR; TCRdb stores just in-frame clones and leaves some out. The sample lists around 1.4 million clones, just under 99% seen once, with roughly 0.35% in the top ten. Material: naive CD4+ T cells sorted from blood. The receptors were sampled from a man aged 25-40 years in good health. The CDR3 runs from the conserved cysteine through the conserved F or W. D genes are given only for firm matches. Only some rows state a clone size, as once, few, many or a class for expanded clones.

abundance	d_gene	j_gene	len	v_gene	CDR3aa	CDR3nt
NA	NA	TRBJ2-2	11	TRBV9	CASSLDGELFF	TGTGCCAGCAGCCTGGACGGGGAGCTGTTTTTT
NA	NA	TRBJ2-2	17	TRBV7-8	CASSLTHRDGNTGELFF	TGTGCCAGCAGCCTTACTCACCGGGACGGGAACACCGGGGAGCTGTTTTTT
NA	NA	TRBJ2-5	13	TRBV29-1	CSVSRKYQETQYF	TGCAGCGTTTCTAGAAAGTACCAAGAGACCCAGTACTTC
NA	NA	TRBJ1-1	14	TRBV5-4	CASSSQGWDTEAFF	TGTGCCAGCAGCTCACAGGGTTGGGACACTGAAGCTTTCTTT
NA	NA	TRBJ2-7	13	TRBV5-1	CASSPDGAYEQYF	TGCGCCAGCAGCCCTGACGGGGCCTACGAGCAGTACTTC
once	NA	TRBJ2-1	14	TRBV6-1	CASSVGLANNEQFF	TGTGCCAGCAGTGTCGGTCTAGCGAACAATGAGCAGTTCTTC
NA	TRBD1	TRBJ2-5	14	TRBV7-2	CASSAGTAQETQYF	TGTGCCAGCAGCGCCGGGACAGCCCAAGAGACCCAGTACTTC
NA	TRBD1	TRBJ1-2	15	TRBV5-4	CASRLGQWDNYGYTF	TGTGCCAGCAGATTGGGACAGTGGGATAACTATGGCTACACCTTC
once	TRBD1	TRBJ1-2	13	TRBV29-1	CSVEKQGNYGYTF	TGCAGCGTTGAAAAACAGGGGAACTATGGCTACACCTTC
NA	NA	TRBJ1-1	14	TRBV9	CASSVDFGNGLAFF	TGTGCCAGCAGCGTAGATTTCGGTAACGGCCTCGCTTTCTTT
NA	TRBD2	TRBJ2-1	13	TRBV28	CASRLAGDNEQFF	TGTGCCAGCAGGCTAGCGGGAGACAATGAGCAGTTCTTC
NA	TRBD2	TRBJ2-7	15	TRBV27	CASSLRLAGPYEQYF	TGTGCCAGCAGTTTAAGGCTAGCGGGACCCTACGAGCAGTACTTC
NA	TRBD1	TRBJ1-2	19	TRBV7-8	CASSLQLPRGRGLDYGYTF	TGTGCCAGCAGCTTACAGCTCCCCAGGGGCAGGGGGCTTGACTATGGCTACACCTTC
once	NA	TRBJ2-6	14	TRBV10-3	CAISGGTGANVLTF	TGTGCCATCAGTGGGGGTACTGGGGCCAACGTCCTGACTTTC
NA	NA	TRBJ1-2	13	TRBV28	CASSSGVNYGYTF	TGTGCCAGCAGTTCCGGAGTTAACTATGGCTACACCTTC
NA	TRBD1	TRBJ2-5	14	TRBV5-1	CASSSTGAQETQYF	TGCGCCAGCAGCTCGACAGGGGCCCAAGAGACCCAGTACTTC
NA	NA	TRBJ2-1	13	TRBV5-4	CASSVGASNEQFF	TGTGCCAGCAGCGTGGGCGCCTCCAATGAGCAGTTCTTC
NA	NA	TRBJ2-7	13	TRBV6-1	CASSAIHEGWQYF	TGTGCCAGCAGTGCCATACACGAGGGGTGGCAGTACTTC
NA	TRBD2	TRBJ2-5	18	TRBV15	CATSRGPLTSGLQETQYF	TGTGCCACCAGCAGGGGTCCCCTCACTAGCGGCCTGCAAGAGACCCAGTACTTC
NA	NA	TRBJ2-5	17	TRBV18	CASSPPGGLQSQETQYF	TGTGCCAGCTCACCACCGGGGGGACTCCAATCCCAAGAGACCCAGTACTTC
NA	TRBD1	TRBJ1-3	13	TRBV7-2	CASSTGQGLSMYF	TGTGCCAGCAGCACAGGACAGGGTCTATCGATGTATTTT
NA	NA	TRBJ2-3	13	TRBV7-9	CASSSPSSDTQYF	TGTGCCAGCAGCTCCCCGTCCTCGGATACGCAGTATTTT
NA	NA	TRBJ2-1	13	TRBV5-1	CASSLEGEYEQFF	TGCGCCAGCAGCTTGGAAGGGGAGTATGAGCAGTTCTTC
NA	TRBD2	TRBJ2-5	13	TRBV6-1	CASRLAGGETQYF	TGTGCCAGCAGATTGGCGGGGGGGGAGACCCAGTACTTC
NA	TRBD1	TRBJ1-2	16	TRBV28	CASSFSYRGHDYGYTF	TGTGCCAGCAGTTTCTCGTACAGGGGGCACGACTATGGCTACACCTTC
NA	NA	TRBJ2-7	14	TRBV5-8	CASRTYSQSYEQYF	TGTGCCAGCAGGACCTATTCCCAATCCTACGAGCAGTACTTC
NA	NA	TRBJ1-2	14	TRBV19	CASSTGIWDYGYTF	TGTGCCAGTAGTACCGGGATATGGGACTATGGCTACACCTTC
NA	NA	TRBJ2-7	14	TRBV11-2	CASSVMDGAYEQYF	TGTGCCAGCAGCGTAATGGACGGAGCCTACGAGCAGTACTTC
NA	TRBD1	TRBJ1-5	18	TRBV7-2	CASSRGQGAPPGNQPQHF	TGTGCCAGCAGCCGGGGACAGGGGGCCCCCCCTGGCAATCAGCCCCAGCATTTT
NA	TRBD2	TRBJ2-1	16	TRBV19	CASSITGLAVDNEQFF	TGTGCCAGTAGTATTACGGGACTAGCTGTAGACAATGAGCAGTTCTTC
NA	TRBD2	TRBJ2-1	13	TRBV28	CAISGLPLLEQFF	TGTGCCATCTCGGGACTACCCTTATTAGAGCAGTTCTTC
NA	NA	TRBJ2-7	12	TRBV14	CASSHAPYEQYF	TGTGCCAGCAGCCATGCTCCCTACGAGCAGTACTTC
once	NA	TRBJ1-5	16	TRBV4-1	CASRSLQGRSNQPQHF	TGCGCCAGCAGAAGTTTACAGGGTCGTAGCAATCAGCCCCAGCATTTT
NA	NA	TRBJ1-5	12	TRBV6-5	CASSQGLGPQHF	TGTGCCAGCAGTCAGGGTTTAGGGCCCCAGCATTTT
NA	NA	TRBJ2-5	15	TRBV18	CASSPPGSGQETQYF	TGTGCCAGCTCACCACCGGGAAGCGGACAAGAGACCCAGTACTTC
NA	NA	TRBJ2-2	14	TRBV5-4	CASSLEGNTGELFF	TGTGCCAGCAGCTTAGAAGGGAACACCGGGGAGCTGTTTTTT
NA	NA	TRBJ2-6	17	TRBV21-1	CASTRPRARSRANVLTF	TGTGCCAGCACTCGGCCCAGGGCGAGAAGTAGGGCCAACGTCCTGACTTTC
NA	TRBD2	TRBJ2-7	15	TRBV6-5	CASAPGLVARYEQYF	TGTGCCAGCGCCCCGGGACTAGTGGCTCGTTACGAGCAGTACTTC
NA	NA	TRBJ2-7	14	TRBV27	CASSLKQAGYEQYF	TGTGCCAGCAGTTTGAAACAGGCGGGGTACGAGCAGTACTTC
NA	NA	TRBJ2-7	12	TRBV7-6	CASSLTGYEQYF	TGTGCCAGCAGCCTCACGGGCTACGAGCAGTACTTC
NA	TRBD2	TRBJ2-7	15	TRBV7-2	CASSRTSGKAYEQYF	TGTGCCAGCAGCCGGACTAGCGGGAAGGCCTACGAGCAGTACTTC
NA	NA	TRBJ2-7	11	TRBV28	CASSHSYEQYF	TGTGCCAGCAGCCACAGCTACGAGCAGTACTTC
NA	TRBD1	TRBJ2-1	12	TRBV2	CASRILQGRRFF	TGTGCCAGCAGGATATTACAGGGGCGTCGGTTCTTC
NA	NA	TRBJ2-3	15	TRBV5-1	CASSTRDPGTDTQYF	TGCGCCAGCAGCACCCGGGACCCGGGCACAGATACGCAGTATTTT
NA	NA	TRBJ2-2	19	TRBV27	CASSRLIPGPRINTGELFF	TGTGCCAGCAGTCGTCTCATTCCGGGACCTCGAATAAACACCGGGGAGCTGTTTTTT
once	NA	TRBJ2-7	14	TRBV19	CASSIQGSYYEQYF	TGTGCCAGTAGTATTCAGGGATCCTACTACGAGCAGTACTTC
NA	NA	TRBJ2-7	16	TRBV18	CASSPLFQAASYEQYF	TGTGCCAGCTCACCTCTTTTTCAAGCGGCCTCCTACGAGCAGTACTTC
once	NA	TRBJ1-1	12	TRBV28	CASQLGGRSAFF	TGTGCCAGCCAATTGGGCGGCCGTTCAGCTTTCTTT
NA	NA	TRBJ2-7	13	TRBV6-5	CASSSGNLYEQYF	TGTGCCAGCAGTTCGGGGAATCTCTACGAGCAGTACTTC
NA	TRBD2	TRBJ2-7	15	TRBV10-3	CAISTGLANTYEQYF	TGTGCCATCAGCACCGGACTAGCGAACACCTACGAGCAGTACTTC
NA	TRBD1	TRBJ1-1	14	TRBV29-1	CSVPPTGSVAEAFF	TGCAGCGTCCCCCCGACAGGGTCTGTCGCTGAAGCTTTCTTT
once	NA	TRBJ1-4	11	TRBV21-1	CAHQLNEKLFF	TGTGCCCACCAGCTTAATGAAAAACTGTTTTTT
NA	NA	TRBJ1-2	18	TRBV18	CASSPTRTATKANYGYTF	TGTGCCAGCTCACCAACAAGGACAGCGACGAAAGCTAACTATGGCTACACCTTC
NA	NA	TRBJ2-3	12	TRBV11-2	CASTLPGDTQYF	TGTGCCAGCACCCTACCAGGAGATACGCAGTATTTT